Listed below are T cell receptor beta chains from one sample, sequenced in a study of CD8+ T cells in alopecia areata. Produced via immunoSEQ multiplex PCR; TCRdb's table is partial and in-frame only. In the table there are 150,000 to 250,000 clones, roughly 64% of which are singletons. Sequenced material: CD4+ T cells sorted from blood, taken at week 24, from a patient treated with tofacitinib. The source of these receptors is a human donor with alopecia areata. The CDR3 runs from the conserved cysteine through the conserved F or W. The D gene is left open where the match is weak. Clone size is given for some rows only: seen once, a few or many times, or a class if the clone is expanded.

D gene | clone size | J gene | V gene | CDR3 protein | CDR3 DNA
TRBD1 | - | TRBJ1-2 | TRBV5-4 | CASSLAATGGAYGYTF | TGTGCCAGCAGCTTGGCCGCCACAGGGGGCGCCTATGGCTACACCTTC
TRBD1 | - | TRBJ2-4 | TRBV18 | CASSPTGEENIQYF | TGTGCCAGCTCACCGACAGGGGAGGAAAACATTCAGTACTTC
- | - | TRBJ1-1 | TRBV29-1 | CSVEDTDKEAFF | TGCAGCGTTGAAGATACGGACAAAGAAGCTTTCTTT
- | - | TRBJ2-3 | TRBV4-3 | CASSQAGYTDTQYF | TGCGCCAGCAGCCAGGCGGGCTACACAGATACGCAGTATTTT
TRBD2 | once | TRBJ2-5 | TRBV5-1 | CASSAGRAPAETQYF | TGCGCCAGCAGTGCCGGGAGGGCGCCGGCGGAGACCCAGTACTTC
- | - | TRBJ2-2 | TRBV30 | CAWSEGPGGELFF | TGTGCCTGGAGTGAAGGCCCCGGGGGGGAGCTGTTTTTT
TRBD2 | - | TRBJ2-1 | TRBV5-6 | CASSPPPQLSGVSYNEQFF | TGTGCCAGCAGCCCCCCTCCCCAACTTAGCGGGGTTTCCTACAATGAGCAGTTCTTC
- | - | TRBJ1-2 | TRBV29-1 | CSVGDKNYGYTF | TGCAGCGTTGGGGACAAGAACTATGGCTACACCTTC
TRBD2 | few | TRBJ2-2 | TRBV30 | CAWRPGLVAGELFF | TGTGCCTGGAGGCCGGGACTAGTTGCCGGGGAGCTGTTTTTT
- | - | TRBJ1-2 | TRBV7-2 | CASSLSGDYGYTF | TGTGCCAGCAGCTTAAGTGGGGACTATGGCTACACCTTC
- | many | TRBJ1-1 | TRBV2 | CASSGPRGTEAFF | TGTGCCAGCAGTGGTCCCCGGGGGACTGAAGCTTTCTTT
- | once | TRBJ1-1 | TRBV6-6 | CASNGQTPNTEAFF | TGTGCCAGCAATGGACAGACGCCGAACACTGAAGCTTTCTTT
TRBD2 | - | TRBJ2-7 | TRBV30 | CAWSLAGGHYEQYF | TGTGCCTGGAGTTTAGCGGGAGGCCACTACGAGCAGTACTTC
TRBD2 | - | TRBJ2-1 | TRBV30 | CAWTRGESSYNEQFF | TGTGCCTGGACGCGGGGGGAATCCTCCTACAATGAGCAGTTCTTC
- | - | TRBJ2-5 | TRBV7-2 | CASRKAGSETQYF | TGTGCCAGCAGAAAGGCGGGTTCAGAGACCCAGTACTTC
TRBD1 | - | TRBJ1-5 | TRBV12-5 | CASGAPTGYNSNQPQHF | TGTGCTAGTGGGGCACCGACAGGGTACAATAGCAATCAGCCCCAGCATTTT
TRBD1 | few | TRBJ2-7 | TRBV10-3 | CAISESTRRQGTYEQYF | TGTGCCATCAGTGAGTCGACTCGTAGACAGGGCACCTACGAGCAGTACTTC
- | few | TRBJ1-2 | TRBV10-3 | CASGTDTSNYGYTF | TGTGCCAGCGGGACGGATACTTCTAACTATGGCTACACCTTC
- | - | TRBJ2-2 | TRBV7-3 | CASKQGDTGELFF | TGTGCCAGCAAACAGGGAGACACCGGGGAGCTGTTTTTT
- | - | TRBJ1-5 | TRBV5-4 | CASSLDGQDNQPQHF | TGTGCCAGCAGCTTGGATGGGCAGGATAATCAGCCCCAGCATTTT
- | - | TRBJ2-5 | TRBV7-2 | CASSLSQGAAAQYF | TGTGCCAGCAGCTTATCACAGGGCGCAGCGGCCCAGTACTTC
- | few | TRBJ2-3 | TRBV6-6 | CASSYSIDGRGDTQYF | TGTGCCAGCAGTTACTCGATTGATGGGCGGGGTGATACGCAGTATTTT
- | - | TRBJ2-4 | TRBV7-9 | CASSSPRGGLAKNIQYF | TGTGCCAGCAGCTCCCCCCGAGGCGGTTTAGCCAAAAACATTCAGTACTTC
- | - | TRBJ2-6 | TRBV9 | CASGSGQHSGANVLTF | TGTGCCAGCGGGTCAGGTCAGCACTCTGGGGCCAACGTCCTGACTTTC
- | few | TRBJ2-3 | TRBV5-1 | CASSLVVTDTQYF | TGCGCCAGCAGCTTGGTCGTCACAGATACGCAGTATTTT
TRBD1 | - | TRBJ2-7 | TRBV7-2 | CASSSPGQSLQYF | TGTGCCAGCAGCTCCCCGGGACAGTCCCTGCAGTACTTC
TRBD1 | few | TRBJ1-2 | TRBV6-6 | CASSPTLTGSYGYTF | TGTGCCAGCAGTCCTACCTTGACAGGGAGCTATGGCTACACCTTC
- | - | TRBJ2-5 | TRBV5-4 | CASSLKRGQQETQYF | TGTGCCAGCAGCTTGAAGCGCGGACAGCAAGAGACCCAGTACTTC
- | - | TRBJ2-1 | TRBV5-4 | CASSSDRNSYNEQFF | TGTGCCAGCAGCTCCGACAGAAACTCCTACAATGAGCAGTTCTTC
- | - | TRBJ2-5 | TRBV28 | CASSLTKWKEETQYF | TGTGCCAGCAGTCTCACGAAATGGAAGGAAGAGACCCAGTACTTC
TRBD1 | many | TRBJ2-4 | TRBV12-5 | CASALPGGNIQYF | TGTGCTAGTGCTCTACCAGGGGGAAATATTCAGTACTTC
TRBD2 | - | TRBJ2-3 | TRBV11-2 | CASSFRTSGPDTQYF | TGTGCCAGCAGCTTCAGGACTAGCGGCCCCGATACGCAGTATTTT
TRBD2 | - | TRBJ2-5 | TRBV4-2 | CASSQHSGGDQETQYF | TGTGCCAGCAGCCAACATAGCGGGGGGGACCAAGAGACCCAGTACTTC
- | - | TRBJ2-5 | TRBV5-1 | CASSLGEETQYF | TGCGCCAGCAGCTTGGGGGAAGAGACCCAGTACTTC
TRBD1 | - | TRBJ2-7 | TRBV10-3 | CAISTGTASYEQYF | TGTGCCATCAGTACCGGGACAGCTTCCTACGAGCAGTACTTC
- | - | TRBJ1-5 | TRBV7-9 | CASSLAGGNQPQHF | TGTGCCAGCAGCTTAGCAGGGGGCAATCAGCCCCAGCATTTT
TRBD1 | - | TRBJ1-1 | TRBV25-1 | CASSADPGQGADEAFF | TGTGCCAGCAGTGCCGATCCGGGACAGGGGGCCGATGAAGCTTTCTTT
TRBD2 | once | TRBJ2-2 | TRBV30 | CAWRVSGQNTGELFF | TGTGCCTGGAGAGTTAGCGGGCAGAACACCGGGGAGCTGTTTTTT
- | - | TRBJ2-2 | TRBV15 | CATSLAMNTGELFF | TGTGCCACCAGCTTAGCGATGAACACCGGGGAGCTGTTTTTT
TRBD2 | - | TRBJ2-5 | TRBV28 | CASSPGLAGPQETQYF | TGTGCCAGCAGCCCCGGACTAGCGGGGCCTCAAGAGACCCAGTACTTC
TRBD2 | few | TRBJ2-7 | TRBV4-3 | CASSQGLAREQYF | TGCGCCAGCAGCCAAGGACTAGCGCGCGAGCAGTACTTC
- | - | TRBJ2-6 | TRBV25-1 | CASSVGANVLTF | TGTGCCAGCAGTGTTGGGGCCAACGTCCTGACTTTC
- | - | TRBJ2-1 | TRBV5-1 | CASSFGPGKAEQFF | TGCGCCAGCAGCTTCGGTCCTGGGAAGGCCGAGCAGTTCTTC
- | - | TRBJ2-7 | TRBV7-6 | CASSLAGYYEQYF | TGTGCCAGCAGCTTAGCGGGTTACTACGAGCAGTACTTC
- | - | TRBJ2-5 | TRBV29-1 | CSVEVERTQYF | TGCAGCGTTGAAGTCGAGAGAACCCAGTACTTC
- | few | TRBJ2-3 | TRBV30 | CAWSAGLGLDTQYF | TGTGCCTGGAGTGCGGGGCTCGGTTTGGATACGCAGTATTTT
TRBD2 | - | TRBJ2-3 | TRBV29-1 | CSGKRGTTDTQYF | TGCAGCGGAAAGCGGGGCACCACAGATACGCAGTATTTT